This TCR beta chain was identified during a study of B cell selection in AIRE deficiency. This clone showed up just once. Study processing details: Approximately 100,000 patient and about 1.4x10^5 healthy donor in-frame TCRbeta sequences came from conventional T cells. Sequencing used immunoSEQ multiplex PCR; TCRdb keeps in-frame clones, though not all of them. D and trimming come from the DNA, and the V and J calls and clone size come from that table. The sample yields some 25,000 clones, 95% to 96% seen once. The CDR3 totals 11 residues. Germline V CDR1 and CDR2: MNHEY, SVGAGI. The V and J ends lost 8 bases and 3 bases respectively, with 7 bases between them. CD4+CD127+ cells were sorted as the conventional CD4 T cells.

This clonotype was obtained from a human donor in good health. This chain uses TRBV6-5 with TRBJ1-1; D ambiguous. The specimen sequenced was CD4+CD127+ conventional T cells sorted from PBMCs. CDR3: CASGRDTEAFF. CDR3 DNA sequence: TGTGCCAGCGGTAGGGACACTGAAGCTTTCTTT.